This record concerns one TCR beta chain sequence. Its antigen is not known. This record belongs to a study of Tregs in tolerant kidney transplant recipients. Whole-study context: Recipients received nonmyeloablative bone marrow transplants from related graft donors, with transient mixed chimerism. Findings of the study overall: Tregs expanded with activated donor B cells seemed most donor-specific.

TCRdb keeps only in-frame clones here, not all; method: immunoSEQ multiplex PCR. This table has approximately 100,000 clones, under 95% appearing once. CD4+CD25+CD127- Tregs, CD4+CD25- non-Tregs, CD4 and CD8 cells were sorted. Germline CDR1 is SGHDT and CDR2 is YYEEEE. J gave up 4 bases and V 6 bases, and 8 bases lay outside the gene matches. This CDR3 contains 16 residues. The source of this sequence is a human donor who received a combined kidney and bone marrow transplant. The chain uses TRBV5-6 and TRBJ2-2; 11 bases match TRBD2. The specimen was CD4+ T cells from blood, collected before the transplant. CDR3 amino acids: CASNTLAGVGTGELFF. In DNA, the CDR3 is TGTGCCAGCAACACACTAGCGGGAGTTGGCACCGGGGAGCTGTTTTTT.